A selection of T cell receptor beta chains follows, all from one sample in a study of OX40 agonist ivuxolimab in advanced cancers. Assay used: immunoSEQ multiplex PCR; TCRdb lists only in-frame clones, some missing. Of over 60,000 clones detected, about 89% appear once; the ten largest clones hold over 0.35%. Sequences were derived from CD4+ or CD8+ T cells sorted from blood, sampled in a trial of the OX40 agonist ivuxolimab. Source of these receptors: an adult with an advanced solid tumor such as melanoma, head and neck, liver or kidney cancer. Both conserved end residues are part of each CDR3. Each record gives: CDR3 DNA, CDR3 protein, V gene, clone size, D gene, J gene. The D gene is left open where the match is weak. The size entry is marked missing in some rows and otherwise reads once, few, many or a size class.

cdr3_nt: TGTGCCAGCTCACCAGCTCCTAGCGGGACCCTGAACACCGGGGAGCTGTTTTTT
cdr3_aa: CASSPAPSGTLNTGELFF
v_call: TRBV18
clone_size: .
d_call: TRBD2
j_call: TRBJ2-2

cdr3_nt: TGTGCCAGCAGCCTGGGACTAGCGGGCGAATCCTACGAGCAGTACTTC
cdr3_aa: CASSLGLAGESYEQYF
v_call: TRBV9
clone_size: once
d_call: TRBD2
j_call: TRBJ2-7

cdr3_nt: TGTGCCAGCTCACCCCGACAGGGAGGGTCGGGCACTGAAGCTTTCTTT
cdr3_aa: CASSPRQGGSGTEAFF
v_call: TRBV18
clone_size: .
d_call: TRBD1
j_call: TRBJ1-1

cdr3_nt: TGTGCCAGCAGCTTAGGAGTGAACCGGTTTGTAGGAAACACCATATATTTT
cdr3_aa: CASSLGVNRFVGNTIYF
v_call: TRBV7-9
clone_size: .
d_call: .
j_call: TRBJ1-3

cdr3_nt: TGCGCCAGCAGTGACGGGACAGTGGAGACCCAGTACTTC
cdr3_aa: CASSDGTVETQYF
v_call: TRBV10-2
clone_size: .
d_call: TRBD1
j_call: TRBJ2-5

cdr3_nt: TGTGCCAGCAGCACTAGGACTAGCGGGGCCCTCAATGAGCAGTTCTTC
cdr3_aa: CASSTRTSGALNEQFF
v_call: TRBV7-8
clone_size: .
d_call: TRBD2
j_call: TRBJ2-1

cdr3_nt: TGTGCCAGTAGTATCAATTGGTTGGGACAGGGGATTTGGCCCATGAGCAATCAGCCCCAGCATTTT
cdr3_aa: CASSINWLGQGIWPMSNQPQHF
v_call: TRBV19
clone_size: .
d_call: TRBD1
j_call: TRBJ1-5

cdr3_nt: TGTGCCAGCAGCGCCCCGGGACTAGCGGGACCGCCTGAGCAGTTCTTC
cdr3_aa: CASSAPGLAGPPEQFF
v_call: TRBV9
clone_size: .
d_call: TRBD2
j_call: TRBJ2-1

cdr3_nt: TGCGCCAGCAGCGACCCCTCCCCGGGTGGAAACACCATATATTTT
cdr3_aa: CASSDPSPGGNTIYF
v_call: TRBV5-1
clone_size: .
d_call: .
j_call: TRBJ1-3

cdr3_nt: TGCGCCAGCAGTGAGTCGACTAGACTGGAAGAGACCCAGTACTTC
cdr3_aa: CASSESTRLEETQYF
v_call: TRBV10-2
clone_size: .
d_call: .
j_call: TRBJ2-5

cdr3_nt: TGTGCCAGCTCACTCGCCGATCAAGAGACCCAGTACTTC
cdr3_aa: CASSLADQETQYF
v_call: TRBV18
clone_size: .
d_call: .
j_call: TRBJ2-5

cdr3_nt: TGCGCCAGCAGCCAAGCAGGGAACTATGGCTACACCTTC
cdr3_aa: CASSQAGNYGYTF
v_call: TRBV4-1
clone_size: few
d_call: .
j_call: TRBJ1-2

cdr3_nt: TGCAGCATTTCGACAGGAGGAAGGGAGCAGTACTTC
cdr3_aa: CSISTGGREQYF
v_call: TRBV29-1
clone_size: .
d_call: .
j_call: TRBJ2-7

cdr3_nt: TGTGCCAGCAGCGACGGGACTAGTCCCTACGAGCAGTACTTC
cdr3_aa: CASSDGTSPYEQYF
v_call: TRBV5-4
clone_size: .
d_call: TRBD2
j_call: TRBJ2-7

cdr3_nt: TGCGCCAGCAGTGGGACACTAAATAGCAATCAGCCCCAGCATTTT
cdr3_aa: CASSGTLNSNQPQHF
v_call: TRBV10-2
clone_size: .
d_call: .
j_call: TRBJ1-5

cdr3_nt: TGTGCCAGTAGTAGCGGGTTAGCCAAAAACATTCAGTACTTC
cdr3_aa: CASSSGLAKNIQYF
v_call: TRBV19
clone_size: few
d_call: .
j_call: TRBJ2-4

cdr3_nt: TGTGCCAGCTCACCACCAGTAGCGGTCAATGAGCAGTTCTTC
cdr3_aa: CASSPPVAVNEQFF
v_call: TRBV18
clone_size: once
d_call: .
j_call: TRBJ2-1

cdr3_nt: TGTGCCTACACGGAGGTATCCTACGAGCAGTACTTC
cdr3_aa: CAYTEVSYEQYF
v_call: TRBV30
clone_size: .
d_call: .
j_call: TRBJ2-7

cdr3_nt: TGTGCCAGCAGCTCCTCCGACACCGGGGAGCTGTTTTTT
cdr3_aa: CASSSSDTGELFF
v_call: TRBV5-4
clone_size: .
d_call: .
j_call: TRBJ2-2

cdr3_nt: TGCGCCAGCAGCAATAACTATGGCTACACCTTC
cdr3_aa: CASSNNYGYTF
v_call: TRBV5-1
clone_size: .
d_call: .
j_call: TRBJ1-2

cdr3_nt: TGTGCCAGCAGCCTCCGCGAAGCCTACAATGAGCAGTTCTTC
cdr3_aa: CASSLREAYNEQFF
v_call: TRBV6-5
clone_size: .
d_call: .
j_call: TRBJ2-1

cdr3_nt: TGTGCCAGCAGTGAATCCGAGAACACTGAAGCTTTCTTT
cdr3_aa: CASSESENTEAFF
v_call: TRBV2
clone_size: once
d_call: .
j_call: TRBJ1-1

cdr3_nt: TGTGCCAGCAGTTCGCGCTCAGGGAGGGTTGGGGAAAAACTGTTTTTT
cdr3_aa: CASSSRSGRVGEKLFF
v_call: TRBV27
clone_size: .
d_call: .
j_call: TRBJ1-4

cdr3_nt: TGTGCCAGCAGTTCGAACTACGAGCAGTACTTC
cdr3_aa: CASSSNYEQYF
v_call: TRBV28
clone_size: .
d_call: .
j_call: TRBJ2-7

cdr3_nt: TGTGCCAGCAGCCCGCGCGGGACAGGGGTTCAGCCCCAGCATTTT
cdr3_aa: CASSPRGTGVQPQHF
v_call: TRBV6-5
clone_size: .
d_call: TRBD1
j_call: TRBJ1-5

cdr3_nt: TGTGCCAGCAGCTTAGGCAAGAATCAGCCCCAGCATTTT
cdr3_aa: CASSLGKNQPQHF
v_call: TRBV7-8
clone_size: .
d_call: .
j_call: TRBJ1-5

cdr3_nt: TGTGCCAGTATGCCAGGGAGCAACTATGGCTACACCTTC
cdr3_aa: CASMPGSNYGYTF
v_call: TRBV19
clone_size: .
d_call: .
j_call: TRBJ1-2

cdr3_nt: TGTGCCAGCAGCTTAAGGGGGACCGGAGGTACCTACGAGCAGTACTTC
cdr3_aa: CASSLRGTGGTYEQYF
v_call: TRBV7-8
clone_size: .
d_call: .
j_call: TRBJ2-7

cdr3_nt: TGCGCCAGCAGCGTTGGGACTGGAATGAACACTGAAGCTTTCTTT
cdr3_aa: CASSVGTGMNTEAFF
v_call: TRBV5-1
clone_size: once
d_call: .
j_call: TRBJ1-1

cdr3_nt: TGTGCCAGCAGCTTAGTAGCGGGGGCCTACGAGCAGTACTTC
cdr3_aa: CASSLVAGAYEQYF
v_call: TRBV7-8
clone_size: .
d_call: TRBD2
j_call: TRBJ2-7

cdr3_nt: TGTGCCAGCGCTGGACGGGGGCCCTACAATGAGCAGTTCTTC
cdr3_aa: CASAGRGPYNEQFF
v_call: TRBV7-6
clone_size: .
d_call: .
j_call: TRBJ2-1

cdr3_nt: TGTGCCAGCCAAGAAGCGGGAGGGCAGAATGAGCAGTTCTTC
cdr3_aa: CASQEAGGQNEQFF
v_call: TRBV7-9
clone_size: once
d_call: TRBD2
j_call: TRBJ2-1

cdr3_nt: TGTGCCTGGGGGGGCCCACGGGCTAACTATGGCTACACCTTC
cdr3_aa: CAWGGPRANYGYTF
v_call: TRBV30
clone_size: .
d_call: .
j_call: TRBJ1-2

cdr3_nt: TGTGCCAGCAGCCCGCAGGGGCTAACGGAGACCCAGTACTTC
cdr3_aa: CASSPQGLTETQYF
v_call: TRBV7-2
clone_size: .
d_call: .
j_call: TRBJ2-5

cdr3_nt: TGTGCCAGTTTTTTCGCGGGAGGGTCCCAAGAGACCCAGTACTTC
cdr3_aa: CASFFAGGSQETQYF
v_call: TRBV5-4
clone_size: .
d_call: TRBD2
j_call: TRBJ2-5

cdr3_nt: TGTGCCAGCAGCGCCCTTTTGGGACAGGGGGTGAATCAGCCCCAGCATTTT
cdr3_aa: CASSALLGQGVNQPQHF
v_call: TRBV2
clone_size: .
d_call: TRBD1
j_call: TRBJ1-5

cdr3_nt: TGTGCCTGTGCAGGGACCTATAATTCACCCCTCCACTTT
cdr3_aa: CACAGTYNSPLHF
v_call: TRBV30
clone_size: few
d_call: .
j_call: TRBJ1-6

cdr3_nt: TGTGCCAGCAGCTGGGGGGACAGGACCTCCTATGGCTACACCTTC
cdr3_aa: CASSWGDRTSYGYTF
v_call: TRBV5-4
clone_size: .
d_call: TRBD1
j_call: TRBJ1-2

cdr3_nt: TGTGCAAGCAGCTTAGGGTCGGGCAGCGGTAATGAAAAACTGTTTTTT
cdr3_aa: CASSLGSGSGNEKLFF
v_call: TRBV7-9
clone_size: .
d_call: .
j_call: TRBJ1-4

cdr3_nt: TGTGCCAGCAGCTTCGGACTAGCGGTCAATGAGCAGTTCTTC
cdr3_aa: CASSFGLAVNEQFF
v_call: TRBV7-9
clone_size: .
d_call: TRBD2
j_call: TRBJ2-1

cdr3_nt: TGCGCCAGCAGCTTGGCAGGCAGCTCCTACGAGCAGTACTTC
cdr3_aa: CASSLAGSSYEQYF
v_call: TRBV5-1
clone_size: .
d_call: .
j_call: TRBJ2-7